The entry below gives a single TCR beta chain sequence along with its context. This clone was seen a few times. Its antigen is still unknown. No much larger clonotype is one base removed from it; base qualities were not supplied. The immunoSEQ Assay, a bias-controlled multiplex PCR, was used to amplify TCRbeta CDR3 regions from genomic DNA. For the original study's pipeline: Within the assay, amplification of reference gene primers was used to estimate how many nucleated cells each sample contained. To quantify the absolute abundance of each unique TCRbeta CDR3 rearrangement, sequence reads were collapsed and filtered. For each sample, productive Simpson clonality was calculated as the square root of Simpson's diversity index over productive rearrangements. In TCRdb, the immuneACCESS table is reduced to in-frame sequences with V and J assigned. These tables do not hold every clone; where another copy was compared, an unresolved V gene accounts for under half, and the others remain unexplained. V and J calls and clone size follow that table, whereas D and trimming were derived from the DNA. The sample table records around 110,000 clones; more than 75% of these occur just once. Of the sample, about 4.5% falls within the top ten clones.

These data are taken from a study of blood T cell repertoires in COVID-19 (dated by TCRdb to 2020 to 2021). Looking at the study overall: Collaborator samples came from the United States, Italy and Spain and covered acute and convalescent phases of COVID-19. The prospective study material was composed of cDNA or gDNA derived from T cells, B-cell-depleted T cells, or PBMCs. Deeply sampled blood TCRbeta repertoires from subjects exposed to, actively infected with, or recovered from COVID-19 were included in the dataset. The repertoires were released in a freely available public database intended as a resource for research on the immune response to SARS-CoV-2. The samples were drawn from two sources: the first 160 participants of the ongoing ImmuneRACE study, and 1,254 subjects contributed by 6 global collaborators. The sample metadata nearly always contained a de-identified subject ID, COVID-19 status, age in years and sex. Where available, HLA class I and class II types were obtained from metadata supplied by the sample provider rather than from assay-based typing.

From the germline V gene, CDR1 is SGHRS and CDR2 is YFSETQ. The CDR3, cysteine through phenylalanine, is 14 amino acids long. CDR3 DNA is the only sequence kept; it has 42 bases, read in frame from the first base. Here V drops 4 bases and J drops 7 bases, and the junction holds 5 bases not matched to any gene. On the study overall, not on this receptor specifically: Clinical and demographic metadata were provided uncurated, with the amount varying by source and participant.

The collaborating institutions used their own protocols to collect whole blood in K2EDTA tubes. For TCRbeta analysis, collaborators shipped samples in one of three forms: frozen whole blood, isolated PBMCs, or DNA extracted from either of those sample types. The sequenced sample was peripheral blood. The TCR sequence derives from a middle-aged man with acute or convalescent COVID-19. The receptor chain draws on TRBV5-1 and TRBJ1-4; TRBD1 matches 9 bases in the middle. The CDR3 loop reads CASSLGTGREKLFF. In nucleotide form, the sequence is TGCGCCAGCAGCCTCGGGACAGGGCGTGAAAAACTGTTTTTT. Reference TRBV5-1 and TRBJ1-4 genes cover what lies past the CDR3, so the full variable domain is KAGVTQTPRYLIKTRGQQVTLSCSPISGHRSVSWYQQTPGQGLQFLFEYFSETQRNKGNFPGRFSGRQFSNSRSEMNVSTLELGDSALYLCASSLGTGREKLFFGSGTQLSVL.